Presented here are 5 T cell receptor beta chains from one specimen sequenced in a study of CD8+ T cells in alopecia areata. After isolation, RNA underwent reverse transcription to generate cDNA as the sequencing template. Measured with immunoSEQ multiplex PCR; TCRdb has only the in-frame clones, and not every one. The profile covers some 170,000 clones, with over 55% appearing a single time and more than 1.5% taken by the ten largest. This sample comprised CD4+ T cells sorted from blood, obtained at week 0. The receptors stem from a human donor with alopecia areata.

The genes are TRBV30 and TRBJ1-5; D call uncertain. The CDR3 length is 12 residues. V shed 1 base and J shed 4 bases, with 5 bases lying between them. Per germline, CDR1 GTSNPN and CDR2 SVGIG (reference sequence). CDR3 in DNA: TGTGCCTGGAGTGGACCGAATCAGCCCCAGCATTTT. This translates into CAWSGPNQPQHF. The full variable domain, in which reference TRBV30 and TRBJ1-5 provide the parts outside the CDR3, is SQTIHQWPATLVQPVGSPLSLECTVEGTSNPNLYWYRQAAGRGLQLLFYSVGIGQISSEVPQNLSASRPQDRQFILSSKKLLLSDSGFYLCAWSGPNQPQHFGDGTRLSIL.

This clone has more than one count but fewer than ten. CDR3 bases: TGTGCCAGCGGGACAAGAACCACAGATACGCAGTATTTT. Residues: CASGTRTTDTQYF. The chain is built from TRBV2 and TRBJ2-3; tentative D call: TRBD1 (6 bases). Germline loops: CDR1 SNHLY, CDR2 FYNNEI. V was clipped by 8 bases and J by 2 bases, with 11 bases between them. The CDR3 covers 13 residues. Full variable domain (outside the CDR3, taken from reference TRBV2 and TRBJ2-3): EPEVTQTPSHQVTQMGQEVILRCVPISNHLYFYWYRQILGQKVEFLVSFYNNEISEKSEIFDDQFSVERPDGSNFTLKIRSTKLEDSAMYFCASGTRTTDTQYFGPGTRLTVL.

The V gene is TRBV20-1, the J gene TRBJ2-3, with D unclear. V was shortened by 1 base and J by 4 bases, with 3 bases between the two germline ends. The CDR3 extends over 11 amino acids. Germline V gene lookup returns CDR1 DFQATT and CDR2 SNEGSKA (reference sequence). CDR3 coding DNA: TGCAGTGCTAGAGTGGCAGATACGCAGTATTTT. Translated: CSARVADTQYF.

This clone was observed a handful of times. V and J are TRBV7-3 and TRBJ2-1; unclear D gene. Trimming stripped 2 bases from V and 9 bases from J, with 11 bases between. In germline, CDR1 is SGHTA, CDR2 FQGTGA. The CDR3 spans 13 residues. The CDR3, as DNA: TGTGCCAGCAGCTTACGATTCCTTAGTGAGCAGTTCTTC. Its protein is CASSLRFLSEQFF.

V gene TRBV7-2 combines with J gene TRBJ2-4, with TRBD1 matching 8 bases. V gave up 3 bases and J gave up 7 bases; unmatched junction bases: 5. This CDR3 is 14 amino acids long. Per germline, CDR1 SGHTA and CDR2 FQGNSA. The CDR3 region has the DNA TGTGCCAGCAGCTTCCAGACAGGGGATAACATTCAGTACTTC. It translates to CASSFQTGDNIQYF.